The T cell receptor beta chain under discussion was sequenced for a study of neurological immune-mediated disorders. Notes on the study in general: The repertoires of 18 of 34 multiple sclerosis patients were placed by phylogenetic grouping in a single related-CDR3 cluster, which may be a signature. HTLV-1-associated myelopathy showed the most TCR clonal expansion; multiple sclerosis the least, below healthy controls.

MiXCR, run by TCRdb on the 5' RACE reads, gives a single entry per CDR3 protein. The profile covers approximately 9,400 distinct CDR3 sequences, with more than 20% appearing a single time and roughly 13% taken by the ten largest. V was clipped by 3 bases and J by 0 bases, with 6 bases between them. From germline, CDR1 is LNHDA and CDR2 SQIVND (reference sequence). The CDR3 sequence is 14 residues long. The table lists this clonotype with many counts. The target antigen is unknown. The sequence derives from a woman between 40 and 50 years old with multiple sclerosis. What was sequenced was CD8+ T cells from blood. The chain recombines TRBV19 with TRBJ1-5; no clear D gene. DNA of the CDR3: TGTGCCAGTAGTATGGTGATTAGCAATCAGCCCCAGCATTTT. Its protein product is CASSMVISNQPQHF.